This TCR beta chain was recovered during a study of T cell repertoires in cytomegalovirus infection. Study context: Matching HLA type, along with CMV infection, was indicated by public TCR beta signatures. Study results and caveats: Carriers of CMV plus the relevant HLA were identified by cumulative public TCR beta family frequency. HLA-C-restricted TCR beta clonotypes specific for CMV led the ex vivo response.

Each CDR3 protein is one row after TCRdb ran MiXCR on the reads. This table has a few hundred thousand distinct CDR3 sequences, roughly 25% appearing once. This clonotype appeared a few times. Its cognate antigen is unknown. The source was cultured PBMCs, collected from culture after CMV antigen stimulation. The clonotype was recovered from a human donor in good health (CMV status not recorded). Some clones in this sample may be carry-over from other donors' samples.

The CDR3 nucleotides read TGTGCCAGCAGCCCAGGGCGGTGGTTTCAAGAGACCCAGTACTTC. Translated, it gives CASSPGRWFQETQYF. This chain connects TRBV7-8 to TRBJ2-5; possible D gene TRBD1, 5 bases. Germline values: CDR1 SGHVS, CDR2 FQNEAQ. CDR3 length equals 15 residues. The V end was cut by 5 bases, the J end by 2 bases, with 15 bases between.